The 17 T cell receptor beta chains in this list originate from one sample, sequenced in a study of shared clonotypes between healthy human individuals. The assay was immunoSEQ multiplex PCR, and TCRdb's table has in-frame clones only and misses some. The sample lists around 440,000 clones, approximately 80% occurring once. The source material was PBMCs. Receptors originate from a woman aged 40 to 49 in good health. Some clones in this sample may be carry-over from other donors' samples.

Regarding this clone: Given a far larger clone just one base away, this is likely a sequencing read error. The same CDR3 is also encoded by other DNA sequences in this sample. V gene TRBV28 combines with J gene TRBJ1-2; 8 nucleotides match TRBD1. Germline CDR1 and CDR2: MDHEN and SYDVKM. The CDR3 length is 13 residues. V gave up 6 bases and J gave up 4 bases; unmatched junction bases: 4. CDR3 coding DNA: TGTGCCAGCAGCCCTACAGGGGGCTATGGCTACACCTTC. Translating gives CASSPTGGYGYTF.

This chain joins TRBV5-6 and TRBJ2-5; TRBD1 matches 7 bases. The J call is in doubt because the DNA end fits TRBJ2-7 better. This CDR3 region has 13 residues. The germline V gene encodes CDR1 SGHDT and CDR2 YYEEEE. CDR3 DNA sequence: TGTGCCAGCAGCATCGGGACAGCGGACGAGCAGTACTTC. This sequence encodes CASSIGTADEQYF.

The V gene is TRBV5-1, the J gene TRBJ2-2, with 8 bases matching TRBD2. Trimming at V came to 3 bases and at J to 5 bases, leaving 3 bases not matched to a gene. The CDR3 spans 14 residues. Germline values: CDR1 SGHRS, CDR2 YFSETQ. Here the CDR3 reads CASSSGLETGELFF. CDR3 sequence (DNA): TGCGCCAGCAGCTCGGGACTAGAGACCGGGGAGCTGTTTTTT.

This clone is a singleton in its sample. The chain recombines TRBV5-4 with TRBJ1-1; weak D call: TRBD1 (5 bases). Germline V lookup: CDR1 SGHNT, CDR2 YYREEE (reference sequence). The ends were cut back, 2 bases at V and 5 bases at J, with 16 bases in the middle. The CDR3 covers 15 residues. The CDR3 DNA reads TGTGCCAGCAGCTTTCTCCCCGGGGGAGGAACTGAAGCTTTCTTT. It is translated as CASSFLPGGGTEAFF.

The chain joins TRBV7-2 to TRBJ2-7; D is possibly TRBD1 (6 bases). V was clipped by 5 bases and J by 9 bases, with 17 bases between them. The CDR3 sequence is 13 residues long. CDR1 and CDR2 from the germline V gene are SGHTA and FQGNSA. The CDR3 nucleotides are TGTGCCAGCAGCCCTCGCCGGGACATTGCGCAGTACTTC. Residues: CASSPRRDIAQYF.

Concerning this clone: With a far larger clone one base away, a read error is the likely cause. The chain couples TRBV29-1 to TRBJ1-2, with 7 bases matching TRBD1. Germline CDR1 reads SQVTM; CDR2 reads ANQGSEA. V lost 8 bases, J lost 6 bases, and 15 bases stayed unmatched. This CDR3 spans 14 amino acids. The CDR3 DNA is TGCAGCACTGGGACAGCGCACTCATGGGATGGCTACACCTTC. Residues: CSTGTAHSWDGYTF.

This clone was picked up a small number of times. V and J are TRBV19 and TRBJ2-2; 11 bases agree with TRBD1. The germline V gene encodes CDR1 LNHDA and CDR2 SQIVND (reference sequence). V lost 5 bases and J lost 7; bases outside the gene matches: 12. This CDR3 contains 17 residues. DNA for the CDR3: TGTGCCAGTAGTTTGGGTATTGGACAGGGGGCGTTCGGGGAGCTGTTTTTT. Protein sequence: CASSLGIGQGAFGELFF.

On this clone itself: Distinct nucleotide sequences in the sample also encode this CDR3. The V and J genes are TRBV18 and TRBJ1-1; D call uncertain. This CDR3 is built from 13 residues. Germline V lookup: CDR1 KGHSH, CDR2 LQKENI. Trimming removed 2 bases from V and 0 bases from J, with 4 bases in between. CDR3 sequence reads: CASSPGLNTEAFF. The CDR3 coding sequence is TGTGCCAGCTCACCAGGGCTGAACACTGAAGCTTTCTTT.

This clone was seen a few times. This rearrangement joins TRBV7-9 to TRBJ2-3; possibly TRBD1 or TRBD2 for D (6 bases each). CDR3 length: 14 residues. CDR1 and CDR2 (germline): SEHNR, FQNEAQ (reference sequence). V gave up 3 bases and J gave up 6 bases, with 13 bases separating them. CDR3 bases: TGTGCCAGCAGCTTCGGGGGTCAGGGGGATACGCAGTATTTT. Amino acids: CASSFGGQGDTQYF.

The gene calls are TRBV7-3 and TRBJ2-3; no firm D call. Germline CDR1 reads SGHTA; CDR2 reads FQGTGA. The CDR3 contains 12 residues. V was pared by 5 bases and J by 3 bases, with 6 bases between. The CDR3 here is CASSPETDTQYF. The CDR3 DNA reads TGTGCCAGCAGCCCAGAAACAGATACGCAGTATTTT.

This sequence joins TRBV6-5 and TRBJ2-5; D is undetermined. The assigned J gene may be wrong: the sequence end matches TRBJ2-7 better. The CDR3 loop spans 14 amino acids. The germline CDR1 and CDR2 sequences are MNHEY and SVGAGI. The CDR3 bases are TGTGCCAGCAGTTACTCGGACGGTTCCTACGAGCAGTACTTC. Protein sequence: CASSYSDGSYEQYF.

The rearrangement uses TRBV30 and TRBJ2-5; 9 bases are a match to TRBD1. This CDR3 comprises 12 residues. The ends lost 7 bases at V and 5 bases at J; junction bases unmatched: 5. Germline V gene lookup returns CDR1 GTSNPN and CDR2 SVGIG (reference sequence). The CDR3 nucleotides read TGTGCCTCCAGGGACAGGGAGGAGACCCAGTACTTC. Translation: CASRDREETQYF. Full variable domain (outside the CDR3, taken from reference TRBV30 and TRBJ2-5): SQTIHQWPATLVQPVGSPLSLECTVEGTSNPNLYWYRQAAGRGLQLLFYSVGIGQISSEVPQNLSASRPQDRQFILSSKKLLLSDSGFYLCASRDREETQYFGPGTRLLVL.

V usage is TRBV28 and J usage is TRBJ2-7; TRBD2 aligns across 13 bases. The CDR3 loop spans 13 amino acids. The V gene's germline CDR1 is MDHEN and CDR2 SYDVKM. V lost 9 bases to trimming and J lost 6 bases; unmatched junction nucleotides: 5. The DNA for the CDR3 is TGTGCCAGTGGACTAGCGGGAGACGGCGAGCAGTACTTC. Translating gives CASGLAGDGEQYF.

This clone was picked up a small number of times. The chain recombines TRBV2 with TRBJ1-2, with D maybe TRBD1 (5 bases). V dropped 7 bases and J dropped 3 bases, with 9 bases sitting between them. CDR1 is SNHLY, CDR2 FYNNEI, per germline. There are 12 residues in the CDR3. The CDR3 nucleotides are TGTGCCAGCAATTTGGGGGACTATGGCTACACCTTC. As protein: CASNLGDYGYTF.

The genes are TRBV5-4 and TRBJ2-1; 9 positions agree with TRBD2. Trimming at V came to 2 bases and at J to 6 bases, leaving 6 bases not matched to a gene. This CDR3 region has 15 residues. Germline CDR1 and CDR2: SGHNT and YYREEE (reference sequence). CDR3 in DNA: TGTGCCAGCAGCTTTAGCGGGAGAATGAGCAATGAGCAGTTCTTC. Residues: CASSFSGRMSNEQFF.

The V call is TRBV5-3, the J call TRBJ2-7; 7 bases fit TRBD2. TRBV5-3 is sorted into the ORF group, with uncertain function. There are 15 residues in the CDR3. Losses at the gene ends were 2 bases for V and 0 bases for J; bases not matched to a gene: 5. Written as DNA, the CDR3 is TGTGCCAGAAGCTTATCGGGGAGGGGCTCCTACGAGCAGTACTTC. It yields the protein CARSLSGRGSYEQYF.

The chain combines TRBV5-6 with TRBJ1-1; no definite D call. Between the trimmed V and J ends, which lost 3 bases and 4 bases, there was a span of 10 bases. The CDR3 consists of 13 residues. Germline CDR1 SGHDT, CDR2 YYEEEE. The CDR3 loop is CASSSVVGTEAFF. CDR3 DNA: TGTGCCAGCAGCTCGGTTGTTGGCACTGAAGCTTTCTTT. The entire variable domain, with the rest obtained from reference TRBV5-6 and TRBJ1-1, is as follows: DAGVTQSPTHLIKTRGQQVTLRCSPKSGHDTVSWYQQALGQGPQFIFQYYEEEERQRGNFPDRFSGHQFPNYSSELNVNALLLGDSALYLCASSSVVGTEAFFGQGTRLTVV.